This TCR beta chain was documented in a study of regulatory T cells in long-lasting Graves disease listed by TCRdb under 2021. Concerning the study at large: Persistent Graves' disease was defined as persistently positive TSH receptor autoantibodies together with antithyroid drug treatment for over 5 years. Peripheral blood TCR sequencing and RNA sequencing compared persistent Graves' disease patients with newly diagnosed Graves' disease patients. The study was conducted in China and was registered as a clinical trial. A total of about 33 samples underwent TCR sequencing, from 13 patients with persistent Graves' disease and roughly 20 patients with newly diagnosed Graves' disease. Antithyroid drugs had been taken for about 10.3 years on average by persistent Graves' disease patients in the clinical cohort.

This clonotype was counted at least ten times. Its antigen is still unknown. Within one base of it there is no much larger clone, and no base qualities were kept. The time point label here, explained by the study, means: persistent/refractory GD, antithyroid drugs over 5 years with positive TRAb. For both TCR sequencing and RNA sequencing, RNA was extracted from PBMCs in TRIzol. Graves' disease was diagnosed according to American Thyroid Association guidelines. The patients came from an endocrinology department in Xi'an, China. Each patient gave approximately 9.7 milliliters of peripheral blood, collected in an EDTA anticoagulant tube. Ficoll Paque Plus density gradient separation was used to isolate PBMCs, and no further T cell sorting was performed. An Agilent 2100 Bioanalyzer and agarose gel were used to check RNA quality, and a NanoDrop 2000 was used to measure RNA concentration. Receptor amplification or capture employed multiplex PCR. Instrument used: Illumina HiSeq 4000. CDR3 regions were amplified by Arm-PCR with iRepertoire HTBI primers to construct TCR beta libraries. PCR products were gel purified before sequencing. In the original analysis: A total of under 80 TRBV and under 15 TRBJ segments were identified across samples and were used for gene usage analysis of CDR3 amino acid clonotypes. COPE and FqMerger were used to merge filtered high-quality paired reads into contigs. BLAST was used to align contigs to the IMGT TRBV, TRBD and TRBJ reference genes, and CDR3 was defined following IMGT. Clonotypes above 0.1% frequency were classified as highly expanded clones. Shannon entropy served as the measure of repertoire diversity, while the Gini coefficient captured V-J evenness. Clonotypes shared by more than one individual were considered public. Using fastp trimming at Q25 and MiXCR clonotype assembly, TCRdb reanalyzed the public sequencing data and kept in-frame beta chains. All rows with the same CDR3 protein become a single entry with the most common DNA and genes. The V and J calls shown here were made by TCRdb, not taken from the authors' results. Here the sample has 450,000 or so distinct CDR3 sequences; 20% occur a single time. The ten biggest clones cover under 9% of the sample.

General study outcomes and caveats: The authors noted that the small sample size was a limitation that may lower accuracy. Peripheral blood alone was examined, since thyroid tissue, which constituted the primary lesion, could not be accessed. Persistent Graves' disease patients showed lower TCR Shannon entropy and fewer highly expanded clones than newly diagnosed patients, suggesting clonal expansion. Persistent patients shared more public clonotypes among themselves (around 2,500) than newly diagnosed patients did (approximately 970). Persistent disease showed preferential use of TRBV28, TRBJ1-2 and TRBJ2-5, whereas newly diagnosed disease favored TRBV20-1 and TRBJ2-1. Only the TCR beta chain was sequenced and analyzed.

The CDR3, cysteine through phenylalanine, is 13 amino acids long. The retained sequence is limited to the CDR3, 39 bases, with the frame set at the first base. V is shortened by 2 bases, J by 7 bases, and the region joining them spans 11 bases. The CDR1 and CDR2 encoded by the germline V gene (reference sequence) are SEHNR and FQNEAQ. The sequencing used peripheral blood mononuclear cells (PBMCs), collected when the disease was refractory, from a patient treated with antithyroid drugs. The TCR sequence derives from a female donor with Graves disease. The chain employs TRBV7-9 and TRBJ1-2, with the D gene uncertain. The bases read TGTGCCAGCAGCTTACAGAGGGCCGGTGGCTACACCTTC. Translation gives CASSLQRAGGYTF.